The source of this T cell receptor (beta chain) is a study of Ad26.COV2.S vaccination and SARS-CoV-2 variants. Turning to the study itself: Intramuscular Ad26.COV2.S doses were given once or twice, 56 days apart.

Worth noting for this clone: Its cognate antigen is unknown.

Findings of the study overall: Total T cell responses may have been underestimated by the TCR breadth and depth analyses.

V dropped 7 bases and J dropped 7; count of bases not matched to a gene: 14. CDR1 is SNHLY, CDR2 FYNNEI, per germline. The CDR3 sequence is 15 residues long. Treatment indicated: 15 to 20 received Ad26.COV2.S at low or high dose, single or two shots; about 5 received placebo; per-sample allocation not given. Sample collection was performed on day 63 after the first vaccine or placebo injection. Cohort 1b enrolled adults aged 18-55 years in Boston. Only in-frame clones appear in the TCRdb table, and some are missing; sequencing was by immunoSEQ multiplex PCR. The sample has hundreds of thousands of clones; 75% to 95% are singletons.

Sequenced here: peripheral blood, sampled in a trial of Ad26.COV2.S vaccine versus placebo. The genes are TRBV2 and TRBJ2-5, with TRBD2 matching over 8 bases. The TCR originated in a person aged 18 to 65 who received the Ad26.COV2.S COVID-19 vaccine or a placebo. In DNA form, the CDR3 reads TGTGCCAGCAAGACTGAGGGGACTAGTTTCGGGACCCAGTACTTC. This codes for CASKTEGTSFGTQYF.